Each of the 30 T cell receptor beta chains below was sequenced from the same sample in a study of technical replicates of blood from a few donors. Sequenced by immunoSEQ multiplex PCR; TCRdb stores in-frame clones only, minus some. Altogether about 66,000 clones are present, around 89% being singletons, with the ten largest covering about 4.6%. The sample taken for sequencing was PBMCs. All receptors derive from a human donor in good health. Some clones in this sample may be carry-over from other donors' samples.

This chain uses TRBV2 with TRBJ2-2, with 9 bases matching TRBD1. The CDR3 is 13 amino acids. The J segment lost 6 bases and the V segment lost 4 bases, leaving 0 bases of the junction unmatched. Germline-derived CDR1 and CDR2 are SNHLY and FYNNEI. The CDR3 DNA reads TGTGCCAGCAGTGGACAGGGGGCCGGGGAGCTGTTTTTT. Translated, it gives CASSGQGAGELFF.

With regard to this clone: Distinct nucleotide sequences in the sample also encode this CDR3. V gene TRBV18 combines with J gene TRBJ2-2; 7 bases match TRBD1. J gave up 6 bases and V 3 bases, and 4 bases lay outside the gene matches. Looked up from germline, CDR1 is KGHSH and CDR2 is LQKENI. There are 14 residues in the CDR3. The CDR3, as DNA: TGTGCCAGCTCACCTCGACAGGGACCCGGGGAGCTGTTTTTT. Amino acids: CASSPRQGPGELFF.

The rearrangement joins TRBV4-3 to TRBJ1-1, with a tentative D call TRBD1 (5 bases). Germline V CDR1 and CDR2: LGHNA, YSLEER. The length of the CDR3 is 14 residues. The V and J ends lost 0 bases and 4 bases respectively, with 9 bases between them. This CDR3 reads CASSQDWGGTEAFF. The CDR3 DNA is TGCGCCAGCAGCCAAGATTGGGGGGGCACTGAAGCTTTCTTT.

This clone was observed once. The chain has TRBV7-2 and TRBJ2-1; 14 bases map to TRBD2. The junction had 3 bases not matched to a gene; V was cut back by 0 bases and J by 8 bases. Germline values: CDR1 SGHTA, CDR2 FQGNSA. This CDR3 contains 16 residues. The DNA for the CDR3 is TGTGCCAGCAGCTTAGCCGGGACTAGCGGGGGTCATGAGCAGTTCTTC. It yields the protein CASSLAGTSGGHEQFF.

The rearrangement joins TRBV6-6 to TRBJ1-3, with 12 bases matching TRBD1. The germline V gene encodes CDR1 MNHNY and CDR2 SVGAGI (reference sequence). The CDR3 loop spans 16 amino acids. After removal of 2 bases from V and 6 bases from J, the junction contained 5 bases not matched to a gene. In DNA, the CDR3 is TGTGCCAGCAGTTACACCGGGACAGGGGGCGTAAACACCATATATTTT. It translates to CASSYTGTGGVNTIYF.

This CDR3 is CASGQSSYEQYF. CDR3 nucleotide sequence: TGTGCCAGCGGCCAGTCCTCCTACGAGCAGTACTTC. This chain uses TRBV2 with TRBJ2-7; D is uncertain. V lost 8 bases and J lost 0, with 8 bases in between. CDR1 is SNHLY, CDR2 FYNNEI, per germline. This CDR3 spans 12 amino acids.

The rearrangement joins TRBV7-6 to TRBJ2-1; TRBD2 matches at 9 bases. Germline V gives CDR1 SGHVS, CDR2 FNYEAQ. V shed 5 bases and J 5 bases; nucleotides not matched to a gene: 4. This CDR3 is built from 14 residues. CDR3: CASSKRLADNEQFF. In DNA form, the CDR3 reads TGTGCCAGCAGCAAGAGACTAGCGGACAATGAGCAGTTCTTC.

The CDR3 DNA is TGTGCCAGAAGCTTGGCCAGACTAGCGTGGATCGACGAGCAGTACTTC. Its protein is CARSLARLAWIDEQYF. The V and J genes are TRBV5-3 and TRBJ2-7, with 8 bases lining up with TRBD2. TRBV5-3 is given ORF status, its function remaining uncertain. The CDR3 contains 16 residues. J gave up 5 bases and V 0 bases, and 10 bases lay outside the gene matches.

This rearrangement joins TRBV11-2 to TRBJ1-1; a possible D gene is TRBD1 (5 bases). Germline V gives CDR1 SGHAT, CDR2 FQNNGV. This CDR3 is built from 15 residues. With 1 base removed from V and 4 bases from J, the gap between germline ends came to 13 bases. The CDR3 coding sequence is TGTGCCAGCAGCTTAGGAGCGGGGCGGGCCACTGAAGCTTTCTTT. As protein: CASSLGAGRATEAFF.

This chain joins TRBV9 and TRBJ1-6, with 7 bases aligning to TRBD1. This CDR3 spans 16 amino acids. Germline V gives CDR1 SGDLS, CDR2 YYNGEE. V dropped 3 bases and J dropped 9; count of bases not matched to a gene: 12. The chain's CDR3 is CASSATPGQSSSPLHF. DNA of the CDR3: TGTGCCAGCAGCGCAACACCGGGACAGTCGAGTTCACCCCTCCACTTT.

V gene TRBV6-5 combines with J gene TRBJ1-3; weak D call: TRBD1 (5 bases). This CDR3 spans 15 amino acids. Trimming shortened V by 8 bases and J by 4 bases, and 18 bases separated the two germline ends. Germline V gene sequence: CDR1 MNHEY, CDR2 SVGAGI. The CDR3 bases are TGTGCCAGCGGACCCTCTCGGACATTAGGAAACACCATATATTTT. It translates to CASGPSRTLGNTIYF.

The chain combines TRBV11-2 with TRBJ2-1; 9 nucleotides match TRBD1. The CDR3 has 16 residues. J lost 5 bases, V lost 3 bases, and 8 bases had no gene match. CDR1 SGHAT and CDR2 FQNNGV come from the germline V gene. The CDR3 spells CASSLSSWTGDNEQFF. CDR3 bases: TGTGCCAGCAGCTTGTCATCCTGGACAGGGGACAATGAGCAGTTCTTC.

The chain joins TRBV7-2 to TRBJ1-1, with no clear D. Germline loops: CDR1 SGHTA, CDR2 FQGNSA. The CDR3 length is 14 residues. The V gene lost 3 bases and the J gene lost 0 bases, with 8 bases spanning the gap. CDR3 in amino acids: CASSLRNLNTEAFF. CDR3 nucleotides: TGTGCCAGCAGCTTGAGAAATTTGAACACTGAAGCTTTCTTT.

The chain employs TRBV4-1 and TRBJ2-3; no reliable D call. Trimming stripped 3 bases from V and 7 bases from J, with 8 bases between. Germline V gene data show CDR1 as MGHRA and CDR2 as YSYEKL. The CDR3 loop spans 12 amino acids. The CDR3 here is CASSHTDNTQYF. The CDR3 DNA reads TGCGCCAGCAGCCACACAGATAATACGCAGTATTTT.

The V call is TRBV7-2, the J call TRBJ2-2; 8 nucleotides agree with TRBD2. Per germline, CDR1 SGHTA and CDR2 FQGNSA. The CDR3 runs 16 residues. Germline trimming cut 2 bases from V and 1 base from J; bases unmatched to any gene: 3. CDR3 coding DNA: TGTGCCAGCAGCTTATACCTAGCGGGGAACACCGGGGAGCTGTTTTTT. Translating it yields CASSLYLAGNTGELFF.

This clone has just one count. In DNA form, the CDR3 reads TGTGCCAGCAGCTTAGCTTCGACAGGGTCCTACGAGCAGTACTTC. Amino acids: CASSLASTGSYEQYF. The chain uses TRBV7-8 and TRBJ2-7, with TRBD1 matching over 7 bases. V was clipped by 0 bases and J by 1 base; unmatched bases: 3. The germline V gene has CDR1 SGHVS and CDR2 FQNEAQ. The CDR3 consists of 15 residues.

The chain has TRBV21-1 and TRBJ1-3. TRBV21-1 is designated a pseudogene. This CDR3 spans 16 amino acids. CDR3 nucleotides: TGTGCCAGCAGCAAAGTTGAGGGGACTCCTGGAAACACCATATATTTT. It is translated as CASSKVEGTPGNTIYF.

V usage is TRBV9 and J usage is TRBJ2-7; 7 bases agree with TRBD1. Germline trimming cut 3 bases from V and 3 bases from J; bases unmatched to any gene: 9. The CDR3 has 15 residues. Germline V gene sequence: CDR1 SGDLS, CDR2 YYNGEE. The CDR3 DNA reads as TGTGCCAGCAGCGAGACCCCTGACAGGGTCTACGAGCAGTACTTC. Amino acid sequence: CASSETPDRVYEQYF.

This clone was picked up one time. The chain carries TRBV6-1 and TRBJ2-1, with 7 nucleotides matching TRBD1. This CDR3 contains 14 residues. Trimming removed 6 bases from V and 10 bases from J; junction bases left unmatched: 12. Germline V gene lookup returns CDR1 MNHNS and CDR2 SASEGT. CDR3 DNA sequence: TGTGCCAGCAGCCTAGGGACAGTCGTGAGGGAGCAGTTCTTC. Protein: CASSLGTVVREQFF.

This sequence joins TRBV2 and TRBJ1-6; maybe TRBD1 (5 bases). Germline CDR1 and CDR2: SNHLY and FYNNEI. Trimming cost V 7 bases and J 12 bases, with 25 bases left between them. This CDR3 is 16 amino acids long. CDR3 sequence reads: CASTKGSASSRGPLHF. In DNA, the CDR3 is TGTGCCAGCACCAAGGGCAGCGCCAGTTCTAGGGGACCCCTCCACTTT.

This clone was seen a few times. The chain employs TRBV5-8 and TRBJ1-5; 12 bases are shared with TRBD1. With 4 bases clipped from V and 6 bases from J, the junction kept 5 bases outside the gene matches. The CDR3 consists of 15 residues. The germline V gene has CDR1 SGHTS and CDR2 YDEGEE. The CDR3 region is CASSQGQGAGQPQHF. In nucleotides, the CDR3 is TGTGCCAGCAGCCAGGGACAGGGGGCAGGTCAGCCCCAGCATTTT.

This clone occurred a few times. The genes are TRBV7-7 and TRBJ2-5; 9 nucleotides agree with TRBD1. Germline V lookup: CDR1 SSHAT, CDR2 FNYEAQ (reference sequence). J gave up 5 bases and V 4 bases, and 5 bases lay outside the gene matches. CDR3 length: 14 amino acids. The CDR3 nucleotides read TGTGCCAGCAGCTCTACAGGGGGCCTGGAGACCCAGTACTTC. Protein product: CASSSTGGLETQYF.

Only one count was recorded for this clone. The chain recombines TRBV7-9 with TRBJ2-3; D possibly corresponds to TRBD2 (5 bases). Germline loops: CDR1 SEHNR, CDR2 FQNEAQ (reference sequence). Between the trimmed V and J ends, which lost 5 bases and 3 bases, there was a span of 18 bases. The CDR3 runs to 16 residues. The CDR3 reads CASSPGMSVVTDTQYF. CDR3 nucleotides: TGTGCCAGCAGCCCGGGGATGTCTGTGGTAACAGATACGCAGTATTTT.

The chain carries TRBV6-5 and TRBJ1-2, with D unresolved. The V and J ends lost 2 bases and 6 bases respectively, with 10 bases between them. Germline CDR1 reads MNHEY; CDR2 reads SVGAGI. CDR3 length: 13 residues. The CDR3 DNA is TGTGCCAGCAGTTACGGGCCTAAGGATGGCTACACCTTC. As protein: CASSYGPKDGYTF.

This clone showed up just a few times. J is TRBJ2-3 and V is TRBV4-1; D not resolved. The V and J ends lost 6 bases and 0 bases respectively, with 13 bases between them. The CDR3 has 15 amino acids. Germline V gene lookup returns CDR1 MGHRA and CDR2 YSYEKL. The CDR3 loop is CASRKEFSSTDTQYF. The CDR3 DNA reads TGCGCCAGCAGAAAGGAGTTCTCTAGCACAGATACGCAGTATTTT.

The CDR3 DNA reads TGTGCCAGCAGCTTCCAGGGGAGCTCCTACGAGCAGTACTTC. Residues: CASSFQGSSYEQYF. The chain joins TRBV7-2 to TRBJ2-7, with D perhaps TRBD1 (6 bases). The CDR3 extends over 14 amino acids. Germline values: CDR1 SGHTA, CDR2 FQGNSA. Trimming took 3 bases from V and 0 from J, leaving 9 bases between them.

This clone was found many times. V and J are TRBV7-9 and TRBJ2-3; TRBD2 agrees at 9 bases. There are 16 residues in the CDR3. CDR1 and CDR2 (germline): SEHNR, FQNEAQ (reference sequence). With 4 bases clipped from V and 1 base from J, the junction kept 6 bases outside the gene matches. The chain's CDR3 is CASSSPRGGGTDTQYF. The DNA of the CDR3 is TGTGCCAGCAGCTCTCCCCGCGGGGGGGGCACAGATACGCAGTATTTT.

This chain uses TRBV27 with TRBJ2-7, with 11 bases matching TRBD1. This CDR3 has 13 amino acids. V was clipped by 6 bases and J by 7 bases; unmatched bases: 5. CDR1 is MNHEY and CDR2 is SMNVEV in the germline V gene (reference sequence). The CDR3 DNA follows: TGTGCCAGCAGGTGGGACAGGGGGGGTGAGCAGTACTTC. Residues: CASRWDRGGEQYF.

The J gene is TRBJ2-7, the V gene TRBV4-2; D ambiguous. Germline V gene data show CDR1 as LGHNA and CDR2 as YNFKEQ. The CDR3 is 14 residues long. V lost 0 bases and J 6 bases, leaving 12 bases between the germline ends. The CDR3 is CASSQDPSSAEQYF. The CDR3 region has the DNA TGTGCCAGCAGCCAAGACCCTAGTTCGGCCGAGCAGTACTTC.

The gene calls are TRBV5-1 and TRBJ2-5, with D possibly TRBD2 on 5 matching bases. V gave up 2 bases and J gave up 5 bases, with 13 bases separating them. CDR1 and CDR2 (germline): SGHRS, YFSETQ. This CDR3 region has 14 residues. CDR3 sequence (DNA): TGCGCCAGCAGCTTTAGCGCTAGAGATGAGACCCAGTACTTC. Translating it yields CASSFSARDETQYF.